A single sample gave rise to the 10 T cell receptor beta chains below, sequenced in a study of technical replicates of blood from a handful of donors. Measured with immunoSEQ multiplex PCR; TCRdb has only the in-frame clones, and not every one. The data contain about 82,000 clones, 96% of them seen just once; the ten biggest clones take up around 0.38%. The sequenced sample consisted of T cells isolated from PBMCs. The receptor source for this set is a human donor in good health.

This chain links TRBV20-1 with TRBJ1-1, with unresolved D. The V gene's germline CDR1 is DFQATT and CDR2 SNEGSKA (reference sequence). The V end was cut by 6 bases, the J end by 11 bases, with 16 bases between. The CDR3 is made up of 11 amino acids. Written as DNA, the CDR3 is TGCAGTGCCGCCCAGAATTCCGGGGCTTTCTTT. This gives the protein CSAAQNSGAFF.

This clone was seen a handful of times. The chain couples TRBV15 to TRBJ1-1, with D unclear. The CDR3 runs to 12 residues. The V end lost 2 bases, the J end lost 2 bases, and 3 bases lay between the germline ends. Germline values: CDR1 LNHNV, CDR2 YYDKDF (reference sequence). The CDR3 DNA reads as TGTGCCACCAGCAGAATAAACACTGAAGCTTTCTTT. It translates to CATSRINTEAFF. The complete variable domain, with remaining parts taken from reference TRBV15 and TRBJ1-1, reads DAMVIQNPRYQVTQFGKPVTLSCSQTLNHNVMYWYQQKSSQAPKLLFHYYDKDFNNEADTPDNFQSRRPNTSFCFLDIRSPGLGDTAMYLCATSRINTEAFFGQGTRLTVV.

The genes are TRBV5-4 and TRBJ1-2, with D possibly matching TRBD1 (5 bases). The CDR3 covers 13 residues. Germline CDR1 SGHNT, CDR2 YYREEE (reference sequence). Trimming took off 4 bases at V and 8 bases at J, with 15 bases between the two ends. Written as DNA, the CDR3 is TGTGCCAGCAGCAATAGCAGGGTTTCGGGCTACACCTTC. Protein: CASSNSRVSGYTF.

Written as DNA, the CDR3 is TGCGCCAGCAGCTTAGCGGGAGAAGATCAGCCCCAGCATTTT. Its translation: CASSLAGEDQPQHF. The rearrangement uses TRBV5-1 and TRBJ1-5; unclear D gene. This CDR3 has 14 amino acids. Germline V CDR1 and CDR2: SGHRS, YFSETQ. Trimming shortened V by 2 bases and J by 5 bases, and 11 bases separated the two germline ends.

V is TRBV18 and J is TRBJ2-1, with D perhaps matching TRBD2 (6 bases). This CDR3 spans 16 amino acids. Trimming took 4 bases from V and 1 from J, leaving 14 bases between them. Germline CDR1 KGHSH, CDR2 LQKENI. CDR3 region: CASSLAQRVSYNEQFF. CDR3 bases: TGTGCCAGCTCACTCGCCCAGCGGGTGTCCTACAATGAGCAGTTCTTC.

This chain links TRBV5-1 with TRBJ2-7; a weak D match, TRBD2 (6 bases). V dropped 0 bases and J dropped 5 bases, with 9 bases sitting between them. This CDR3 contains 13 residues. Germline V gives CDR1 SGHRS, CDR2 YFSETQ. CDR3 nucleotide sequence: TGCGCCAGCAGCTTGGTGGGAGGTCACGAGCAGTACTTC. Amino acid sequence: CASSLVGGHEQYF. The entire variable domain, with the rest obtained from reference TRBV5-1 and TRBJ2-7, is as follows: KAGVTQTPRYLIKTRGQQVTLSCSPISGHRSVSWYQQTPGQGLQFLFEYFSETQRNKGNFPGRFSGRQFSNSRSEMNVSTLELGDSALYLCASSLVGGHEQYFGPGTRLTVT.

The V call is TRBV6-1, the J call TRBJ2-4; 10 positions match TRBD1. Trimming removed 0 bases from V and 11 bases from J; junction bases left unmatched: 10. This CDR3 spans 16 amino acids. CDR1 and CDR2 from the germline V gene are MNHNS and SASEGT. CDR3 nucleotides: TGTGCCAGCAGTGAAGCCTCCGGGACAGGGGAAACTCTTCAGTACTTC. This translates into CASSEASGTGETLQYF.

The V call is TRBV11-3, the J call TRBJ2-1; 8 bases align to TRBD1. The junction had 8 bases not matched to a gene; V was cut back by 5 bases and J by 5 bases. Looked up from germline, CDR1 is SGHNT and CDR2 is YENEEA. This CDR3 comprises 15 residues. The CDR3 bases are TGTGCCAGCAGCATACGACAGGGGCTTAACAATGAGCAGTTCTTC. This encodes CASSIRQGLNNEQFF. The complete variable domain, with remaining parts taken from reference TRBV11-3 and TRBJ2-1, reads EAGVVQSPRYKIIEKKQPVAFWCNPISGHNTLYWYLQNLGQGPELLIRYENEEAVDDSQLPKDRFSAERLKGVDSTLKIQPAELGDSAVYLCASSIRQGLNNEQFFGPGTRLTVL.

CDR3 nucleotides: TGTGCCAGCAGTGCGCGGGACAGGGGGAACACTGAAGCTTTCTTT. Its protein is CASSARDRGNTEAFF. The V call is TRBV2, the J call TRBJ1-1, with TRBD1 matching over 10 bases. Germline loops: CDR1 SNHLY, CDR2 FYNNEI. The V gene end was trimmed by 4 bases and the J gene end by 1 base; junction bases not matched to a gene: 3. The CDR3 spans 15 residues.

CDR3 nucleotide sequence: TGTGCCAGTAGGCGGGGTGGAGAGACCCAGTACTTC. Protein product: CASRRGGETQYF. The chain has TRBV19 and TRBJ2-5, with D possibly matching TRBD2 (6 bases). The V and J ends lost 6 bases and 4 bases respectively, with 9 bases between them. The CDR3 spans 12 residues. Germline loops: CDR1 LNHDA, CDR2 SQIVND (reference sequence).